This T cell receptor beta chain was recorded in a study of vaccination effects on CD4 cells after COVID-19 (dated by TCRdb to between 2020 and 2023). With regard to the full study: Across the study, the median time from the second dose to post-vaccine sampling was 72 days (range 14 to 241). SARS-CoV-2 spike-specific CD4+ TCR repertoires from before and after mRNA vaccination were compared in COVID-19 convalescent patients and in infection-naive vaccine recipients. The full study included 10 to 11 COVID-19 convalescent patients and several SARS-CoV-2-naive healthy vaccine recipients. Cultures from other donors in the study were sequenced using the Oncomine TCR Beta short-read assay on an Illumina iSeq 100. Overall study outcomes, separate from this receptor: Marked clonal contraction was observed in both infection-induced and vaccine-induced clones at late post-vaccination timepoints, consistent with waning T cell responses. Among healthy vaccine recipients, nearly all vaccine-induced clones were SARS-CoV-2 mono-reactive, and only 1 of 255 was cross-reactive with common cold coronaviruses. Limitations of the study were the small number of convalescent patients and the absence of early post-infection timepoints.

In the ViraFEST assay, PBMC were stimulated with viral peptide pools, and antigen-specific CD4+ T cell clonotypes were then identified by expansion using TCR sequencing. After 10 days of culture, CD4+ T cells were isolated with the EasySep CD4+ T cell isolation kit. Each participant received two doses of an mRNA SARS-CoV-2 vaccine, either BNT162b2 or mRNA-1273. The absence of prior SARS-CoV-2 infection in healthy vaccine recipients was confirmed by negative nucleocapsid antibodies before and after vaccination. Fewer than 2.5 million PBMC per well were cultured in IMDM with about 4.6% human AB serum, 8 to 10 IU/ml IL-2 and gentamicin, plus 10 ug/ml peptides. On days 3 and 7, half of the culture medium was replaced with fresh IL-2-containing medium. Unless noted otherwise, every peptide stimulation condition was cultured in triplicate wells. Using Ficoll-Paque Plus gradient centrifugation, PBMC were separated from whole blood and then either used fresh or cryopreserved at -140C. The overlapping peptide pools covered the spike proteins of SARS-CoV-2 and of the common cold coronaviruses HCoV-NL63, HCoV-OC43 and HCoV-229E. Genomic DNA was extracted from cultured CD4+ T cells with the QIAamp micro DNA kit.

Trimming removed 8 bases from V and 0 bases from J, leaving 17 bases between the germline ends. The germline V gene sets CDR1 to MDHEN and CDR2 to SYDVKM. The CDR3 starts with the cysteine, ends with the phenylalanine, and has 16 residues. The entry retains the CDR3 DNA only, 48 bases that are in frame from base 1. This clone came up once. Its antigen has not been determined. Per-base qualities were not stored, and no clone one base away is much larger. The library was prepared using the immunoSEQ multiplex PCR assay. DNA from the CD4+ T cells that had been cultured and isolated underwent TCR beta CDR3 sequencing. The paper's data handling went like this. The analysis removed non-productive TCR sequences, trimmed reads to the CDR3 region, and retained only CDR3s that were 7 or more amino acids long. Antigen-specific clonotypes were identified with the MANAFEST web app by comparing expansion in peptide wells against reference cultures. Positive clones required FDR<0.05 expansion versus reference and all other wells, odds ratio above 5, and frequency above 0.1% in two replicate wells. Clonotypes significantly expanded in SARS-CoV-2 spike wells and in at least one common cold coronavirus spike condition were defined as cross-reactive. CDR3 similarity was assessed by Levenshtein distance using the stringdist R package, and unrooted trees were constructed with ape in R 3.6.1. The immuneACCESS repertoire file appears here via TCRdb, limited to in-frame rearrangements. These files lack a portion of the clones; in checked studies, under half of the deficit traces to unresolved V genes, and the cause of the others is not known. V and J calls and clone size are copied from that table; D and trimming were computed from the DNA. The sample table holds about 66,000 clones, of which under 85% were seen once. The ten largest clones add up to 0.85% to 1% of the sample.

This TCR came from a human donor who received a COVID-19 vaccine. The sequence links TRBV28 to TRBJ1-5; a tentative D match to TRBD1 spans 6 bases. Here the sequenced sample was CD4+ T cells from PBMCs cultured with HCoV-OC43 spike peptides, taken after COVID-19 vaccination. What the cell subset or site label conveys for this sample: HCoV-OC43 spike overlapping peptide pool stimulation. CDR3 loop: CASADSQSYSNQPQHF. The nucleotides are TGTGCCAGCGCGGACAGCCAGTCGTATAGCAATCAGCCCCAGCATTTT. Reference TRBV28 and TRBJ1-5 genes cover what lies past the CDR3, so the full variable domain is DVKVTQSSRYLVKRTGEKVFLECVQDMDHENMFWYRQDPGLGLRLIYFSYDVKMKEKGDIPEGYSVSREKKERFSLILESASTNQTSMYLCASADSQSYSNQPQHFGDGTRLSIL.